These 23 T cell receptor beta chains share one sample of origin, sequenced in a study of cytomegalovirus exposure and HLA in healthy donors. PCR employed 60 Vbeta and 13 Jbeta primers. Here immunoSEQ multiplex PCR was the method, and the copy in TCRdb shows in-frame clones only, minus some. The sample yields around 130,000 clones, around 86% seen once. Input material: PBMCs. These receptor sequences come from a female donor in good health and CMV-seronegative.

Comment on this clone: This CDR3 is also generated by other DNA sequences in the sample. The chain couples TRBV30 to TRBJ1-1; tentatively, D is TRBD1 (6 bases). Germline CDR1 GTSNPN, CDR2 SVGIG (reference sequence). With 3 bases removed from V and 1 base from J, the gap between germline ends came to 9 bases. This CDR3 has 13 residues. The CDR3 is CAWSAQGNTEAFF. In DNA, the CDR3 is TGTGCCTGGAGCGCACAGGGGAACACTGAAGCTTTCTTT.

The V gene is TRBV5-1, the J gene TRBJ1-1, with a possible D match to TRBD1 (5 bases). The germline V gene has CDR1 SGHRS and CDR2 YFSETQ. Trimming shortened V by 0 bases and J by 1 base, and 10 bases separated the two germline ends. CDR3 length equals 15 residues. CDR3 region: CASSLEGEENTEAFF. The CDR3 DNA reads TGCGCCAGCAGCTTGGAAGGGGAGGAGAACACTGAAGCTTTCTTT. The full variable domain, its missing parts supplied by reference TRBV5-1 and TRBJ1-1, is KAGVTQTPRYLIKTRGQQVTLSCSPISGHRSVSWYQQTPGQGLQFLFEYFSETQRNKGNFPGRFSGRQFSNSRSEMNVSTLELGDSALYLCASSLEGEENTEAFFGQGTRLTVV.

The CDR3 DNA reads as TGCGCCAGCAGCTTGTACGGCGGCTCCTCTGGAAACACCATATATTTT. Translated: CASSLYGGSSGNTIYF. This chain links TRBV5-1 with TRBJ1-3; the D is unclear. V was cut by 1 base and J by 0 bases, with 11 bases left in between. The germline V gene encodes CDR1 SGHRS and CDR2 YFSETQ. The CDR3 runs to 16 residues.

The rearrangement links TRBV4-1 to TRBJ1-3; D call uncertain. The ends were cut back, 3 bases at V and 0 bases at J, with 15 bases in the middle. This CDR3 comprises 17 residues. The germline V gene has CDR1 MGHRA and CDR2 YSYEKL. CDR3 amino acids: CASSQLEKTTSGNTIYF. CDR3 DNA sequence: TGCGCCAGCAGCCAGTTGGAAAAGACAACCTCTGGAAACACCATATATTTT.

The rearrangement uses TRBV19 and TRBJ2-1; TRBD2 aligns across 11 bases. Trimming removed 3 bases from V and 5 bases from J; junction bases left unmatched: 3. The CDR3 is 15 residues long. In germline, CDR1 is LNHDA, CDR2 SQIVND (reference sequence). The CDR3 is CASSMGLADHNEQFF. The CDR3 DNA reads TGTGCCAGTAGTATGGGACTAGCGGATCACAATGAGCAGTTCTTC.

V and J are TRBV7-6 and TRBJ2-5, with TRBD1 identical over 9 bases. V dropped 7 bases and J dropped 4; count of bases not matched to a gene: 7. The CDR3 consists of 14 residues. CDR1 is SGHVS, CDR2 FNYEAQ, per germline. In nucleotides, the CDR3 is TGTGCCAGCACCCAGACAGGGGGGGGAGAGACCCAGTACTTC. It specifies CASTQTGGGETQYF.

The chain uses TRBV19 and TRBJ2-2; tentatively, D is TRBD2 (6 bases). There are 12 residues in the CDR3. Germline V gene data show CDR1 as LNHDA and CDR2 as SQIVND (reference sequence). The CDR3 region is CASFGGSGELFF. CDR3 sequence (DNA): TGTGCTTCATTCGGGGGTTCCGGGGAGCTGTTTTTT. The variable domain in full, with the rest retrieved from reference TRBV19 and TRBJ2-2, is DGGITQSPKYLFRKEGQNVTLSCEQNLNHDAMYWYRQDPGQGLRLIYYSQIVNDFQKGDIAEGYSVSREKKESFPLTVTSAQKNPTAFYLCASFGGSGELFFGEGSRLTVL.

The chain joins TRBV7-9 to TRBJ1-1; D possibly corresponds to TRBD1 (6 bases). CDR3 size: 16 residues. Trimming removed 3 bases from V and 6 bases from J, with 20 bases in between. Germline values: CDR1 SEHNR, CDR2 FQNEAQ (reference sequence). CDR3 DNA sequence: TGTGCCAGCAGCTTCAGTCCCGACAGGCTGGGGTCTGAAGCTTTCTTT. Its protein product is CASSFSPDRLGSEAFF.

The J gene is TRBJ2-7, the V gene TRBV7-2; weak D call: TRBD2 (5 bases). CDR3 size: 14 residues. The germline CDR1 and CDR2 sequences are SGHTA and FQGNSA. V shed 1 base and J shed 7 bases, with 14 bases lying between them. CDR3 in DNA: TGTGCCAGCAGCTTAGTCACGGGGTTAAGGGAGCAGTACTTC. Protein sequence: CASSLVTGLREQYF.

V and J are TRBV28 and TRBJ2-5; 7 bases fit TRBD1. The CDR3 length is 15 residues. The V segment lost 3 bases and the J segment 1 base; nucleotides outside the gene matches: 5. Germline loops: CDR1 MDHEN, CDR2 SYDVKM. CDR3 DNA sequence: TGTGCCAGCAGTTTCCGGGACAGTTTCCAAGAGACCCAGTACTTC. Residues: CASSFRDSFQETQYF. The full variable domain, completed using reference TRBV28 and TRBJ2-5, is DVKVTQSSRYLVKRTGEKVFLECVQDMDHENMFWYRQDPGLGLRLIYFSYDVKMKEKGDIPEGYSVSREKKERFSLILESASTNQTSMYLCASSFRDSFQETQYFGPGTRLLVL.

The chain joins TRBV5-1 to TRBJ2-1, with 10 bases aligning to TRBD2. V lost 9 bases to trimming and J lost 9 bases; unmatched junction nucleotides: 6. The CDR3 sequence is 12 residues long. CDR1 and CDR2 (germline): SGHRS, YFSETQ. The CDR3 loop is CATSSGSGEQFF. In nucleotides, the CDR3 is TGCGCCACCTCTAGCGGGAGCGGTGAGCAGTTCTTC.

The CDR3 DNA reads TGTGCCAGCAGTCCCTATCAGACAGGCATCTCCTACAATGAGCAGTTCTTC. It codes for CASSPYQTGISYNEQFF. This chain uses TRBV27 with TRBJ2-1; possibly TRBD1 for D (6 bases). Germline V gene sequence: CDR1 MNHEY, CDR2 SMNVEV (reference sequence). The CDR3 has 17 residues. The ends were cut back, 5 bases at V and 0 bases at J, with 17 bases in the middle.

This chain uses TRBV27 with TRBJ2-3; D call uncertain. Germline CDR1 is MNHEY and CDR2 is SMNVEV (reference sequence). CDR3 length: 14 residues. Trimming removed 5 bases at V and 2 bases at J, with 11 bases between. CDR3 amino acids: CASSEDKDTDTQYF. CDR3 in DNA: TGTGCCAGCAGTGAAGACAAAGACACAGATACGCAGTATTTT.

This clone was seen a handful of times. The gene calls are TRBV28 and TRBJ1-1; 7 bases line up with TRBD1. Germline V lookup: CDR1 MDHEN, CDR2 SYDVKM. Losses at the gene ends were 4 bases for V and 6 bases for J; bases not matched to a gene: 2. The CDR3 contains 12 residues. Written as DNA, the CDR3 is TGTGCCAGCAGTTCCAGGGGGTCTGAAGCTTTCTTT. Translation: CASSSRGSEAFF.

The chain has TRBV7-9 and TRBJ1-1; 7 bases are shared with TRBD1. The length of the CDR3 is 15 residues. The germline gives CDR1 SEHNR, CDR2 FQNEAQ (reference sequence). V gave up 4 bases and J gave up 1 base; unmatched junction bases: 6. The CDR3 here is CASSSTGTPNTEAFF. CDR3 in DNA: TGTGCCAGCAGCTCGACAGGGACCCCGAACACTGAAGCTTTCTTT.

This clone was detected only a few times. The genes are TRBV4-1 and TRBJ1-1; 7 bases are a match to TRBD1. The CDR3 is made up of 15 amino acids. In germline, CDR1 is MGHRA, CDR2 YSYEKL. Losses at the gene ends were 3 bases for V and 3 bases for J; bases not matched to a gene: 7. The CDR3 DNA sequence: TGCGCCAGCAGCCACCCCTTCAGGGGGGACACTGAAGCTTTCTTT. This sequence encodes CASSHPFRGDTEAFF.

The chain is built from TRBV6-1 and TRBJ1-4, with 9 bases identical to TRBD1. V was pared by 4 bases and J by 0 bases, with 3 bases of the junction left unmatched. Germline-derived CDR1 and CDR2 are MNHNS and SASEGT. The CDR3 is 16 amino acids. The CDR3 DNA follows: TGTGCCAGCAGTGTTAGACAGGGGGCAACTAATGAAAAACTGTTTTTT. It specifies CASSVRQGATNEKLFF.

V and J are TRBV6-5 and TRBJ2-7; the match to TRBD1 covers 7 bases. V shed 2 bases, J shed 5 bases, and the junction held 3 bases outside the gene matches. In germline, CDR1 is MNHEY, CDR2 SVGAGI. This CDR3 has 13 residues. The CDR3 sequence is CASSYVGTDEQYF. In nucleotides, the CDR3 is TGTGCCAGCAGTTACGTAGGGACAGACGAGCAGTACTTC.

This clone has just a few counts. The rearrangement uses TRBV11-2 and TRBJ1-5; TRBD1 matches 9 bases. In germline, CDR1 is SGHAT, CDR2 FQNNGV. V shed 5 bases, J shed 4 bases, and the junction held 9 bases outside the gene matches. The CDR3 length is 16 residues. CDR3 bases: TGTGCCAGCAGCGCGGGGACAGGGTCGTTGAATCAGCCCCAGCATTTT. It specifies CASSAGTGSLNQPQHF.

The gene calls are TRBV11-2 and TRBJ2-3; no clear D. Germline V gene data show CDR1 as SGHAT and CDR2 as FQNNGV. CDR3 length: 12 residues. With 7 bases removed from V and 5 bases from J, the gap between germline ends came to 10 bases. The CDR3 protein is CASKGPGDTQYF. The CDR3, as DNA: TGTGCCAGCAAAGGTCCGGGAGATACGCAGTATTTT.

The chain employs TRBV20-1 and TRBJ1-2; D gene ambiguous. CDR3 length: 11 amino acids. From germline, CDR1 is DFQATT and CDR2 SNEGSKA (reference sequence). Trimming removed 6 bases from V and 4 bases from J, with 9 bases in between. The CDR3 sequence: CSAGSAYGYTF. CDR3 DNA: TGCAGTGCCGGGTCCGCCTATGGCTACACCTTC.

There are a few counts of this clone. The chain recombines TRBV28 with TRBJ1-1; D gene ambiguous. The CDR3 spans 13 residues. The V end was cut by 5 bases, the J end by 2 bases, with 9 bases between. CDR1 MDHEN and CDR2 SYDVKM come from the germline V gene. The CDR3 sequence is CASSRTGNTEAFF. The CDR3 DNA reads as TGTGCCAGCAGTCGGACGGGAAACACTGAAGCTTTCTTT.

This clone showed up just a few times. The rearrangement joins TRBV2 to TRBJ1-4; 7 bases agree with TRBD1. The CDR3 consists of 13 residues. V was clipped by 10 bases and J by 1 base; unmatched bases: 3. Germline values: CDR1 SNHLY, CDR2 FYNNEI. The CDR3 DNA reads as TGTGCCAACAGACAGGGAACTAATGAAAAACTGTTTTTT. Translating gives CANRQGTNEKLFF.